Below are 29 T cell receptor beta chains sequenced from a single sample in a study of blood T cells in healthy people across ages. Then a second PCR, running about 6 to 12 cycles, was carried out with a sample-barcoded 5' primer and a J-beta primer mix. Using its own MiXCR run on the 5' RACE reads, TCRdb lists one record per CDR3 protein. The repertoire holds around 800,000 distinct CDR3 sequences, with roughly 53% as singletons. The sequencing sample was made of blood. The receptors shown here come from a man older than 75 in good health.

This clonotype was counted between two and nine times. The chain employs TRBV12-3 or TRBV12-4 and TRBJ2-1; D unresolved. The CDR3 contains 12 residues. V lost 7 bases, J lost 4 bases, and 8 bases lay in between. CDR3 coding DNA: TGTGCCAGCACCCCTAGGTACAATGAGCAGTTCTTC. Protein: CASTPRYNEQFF.

The V call is TRBV20-1, the J call TRBJ2-5; 9 bases map to TRBD1. This CDR3 spans 14 amino acids. Germline V gene sequence: CDR1 DFQATT, CDR2 SNEGSKA (reference sequence). V lost 5 bases, J lost 11 bases, and 15 bases stayed unmatched. For the CDR3, the DNA is TGCAGTGCTCCAGGACAGGGGCGAGGCAATGAGCAGTACTTC. Translation gives CSAPGQGRGNEQYF.

The sample holds a few counts of this clonotype. V and J are TRBV29-1 and TRBJ1-2; D gene uncertain. This CDR3 region has 13 residues. Germline loops: CDR1 SQVTM, CDR2 ANQGSEA. V was shortened by 6 bases and J by 2 bases, with 13 bases between the two germline ends. The CDR3 sequence: CSVERDTNYGYTF. In DNA form, the CDR3 reads TGCAGCGTGGAAAGGGATACAAACTATGGCTACACCTTC.

Turning to this clonotype: The junction departs from the called germline gene at one end, perhaps through a read error. The chain links TRBV20-1 to TRBJ2-1, with D unresolved. The CDR3 is made up of 13 amino acids. Germline-derived CDR1 and CDR2 are DFQATT and SNEGSKA (reference sequence). In nucleotides, the CDR3 is TGCAGTGCTAGAGAACCTTACTACTATGAGCAGTTCTTC. Encoded protein: CSAREPYYYEQFF.

This clonotype was seen a few times. The chain employs TRBV20-1 and TRBJ1-2; D may be TRBD1 (5 bases). This CDR3 is built from 15 residues. Per the germline V gene, CDR1 is DFQATT and CDR2 is SNEGSKA (reference sequence). V shed 3 bases and J shed 4 bases, with 18 bases lying between them. The CDR3 DNA is TGCAGTGCTAGGGGGCAAGGGGCTGTGGGCTATGGCTACACCTTC. Amino acids: CSARGQGAVGYGYTF.

The gene calls are TRBV11-2 and TRBJ2-5; perhaps TRBD1 as D (5 bases). This CDR3 spans 14 amino acids. Trimming took 1 base from V and 6 from J, leaving 12 bases between them. The germline CDR1 and CDR2 sequences are SGHAT and FQNNGV. For the CDR3, the DNA is TGTGCCAGCAGCTTAGGGGCAGGGAAAAAGACCCAGTACTTC. It codes for CASSLGAGKKTQYF.

The chain joins TRBV12-3 or TRBV12-4 to TRBJ2-1; weak D call: TRBD2 (5 bases). V was shortened by 10 bases and J by 3 bases, with 22 bases between the two germline ends. The CDR3 runs 16 residues. The CDR3 coding sequence is TGTGCCACCTGCAGTGGGCTAGCAGATAGCTACAATGAGCAGTTCTTC. It encodes CATCSGLADSYNEQFF.

The CDR3 protein is CASSNGARDSDEQYF. The CDR3 DNA follows: TGCGCCAGCAGCAACGGGGCCCGAGACAGTGACGAGCAGTACTTC. The chain couples TRBV5-1 to TRBJ2-4; TRBD1 or TRBD2 may be the D gene (5 bases each). The last part of the DNA fits TRBJ2-7 better; the J call may be wrong. Germline lookup yields CDR1 SGHRS and CDR2 YFSETQ. CDR3 length: 15 amino acids.

This clonotype was counted a few times. This chain joins TRBV7-2 and TRBJ2-7; 12 positions agree with TRBD2. Per germline, CDR1 SGHTA and CDR2 FQGNSA. With V trimmed by 6 bases and J by 3 bases, 3 bases remained unmatched. The CDR3 runs to 14 residues. CDR3 sequence (DNA): TGTGCCAGCAGTGGACTAGCGGGAAACTACGAGCAGTACTTC. Translation gives CASSGLAGNYEQYF. Based on the CDR3 plus reference TRBV7-2 and TRBJ2-7, the full variable domain is GAGVSQSPSNKVTEKGKDVELRCDPISGHTALYWYRQSLGQGLEFLIYFQGNSAPDKSGLPSDRFSAERTGGSVSTLTIQRTQQEDSAVYLCASSGLAGNYEQYFGPGTRLTVT.

This CDR3 is CASTALPGSPLHF. The CDR3 DNA reads as TGTGCCAGCACGGCCCTGCCAGGTTCACCCCTCCACTTT. The V gene is TRBV2, the J gene TRBJ1-6; D call uncertain. The CDR3 totals 13 residues. CDR1 SNHLY and CDR2 FYNNEI come from the germline V gene. Trimming pared 7 bases from V and 9 bases from J, leaving 13 bases between.

This clonotype was counted a few times. The chain recombines TRBV20-1 with TRBJ2-7; D remains unclear. The CDR3 is 12 residues long. Germline CDR1 is DFQATT and CDR2 is SNEGSKA (reference sequence). V was trimmed by 5 bases and J by 2 bases, leaving 10 bases between them. The CDR3: CSAGREAYEQYF. In DNA form, the CDR3 reads TGCAGTGCTGGTCGTGAGGCCTACGAGCAGTACTTC.

The rearrangement uses TRBV7-8 and TRBJ2-5; no firm D call. Trimming left V 1 base short and J 3 bases short, with 9 bases between. There are 14 residues in the CDR3. Germline lookup yields CDR1 SGHVS and CDR2 FQNEAQ. The CDR3 sequence is CASSLVTREETQYF. In DNA form, the CDR3 reads TGTGCCAGCAGCTTAGTTACCCGGGAAGAGACCCAGTACTTC.

The chain couples TRBV6-5 to TRBJ2-3, with 9 bases that match TRBD1. CDR1 and CDR2 (germline): MNHEY, SVGAGI. This CDR3 has 14 amino acids. V gave up 4 bases and J gave up 14 bases; unmatched junction bases: 13. The CDR3 DNA is TGTGCCAGCAGTTCTTACAGGGGGCACAGATACGCGTATTTT. Translating it yields CASSSYRGHRYAYF.

The J gene is TRBJ2-6, the V gene TRBV12-3 or TRBV12-4; the D call may be TRBD1 or TRBD2 (6 bases each). The CDR3 runs to 14 residues. Deletions cut 10 bases from V and 1 base from J, with 11 bases between. This CDR3 reads CAITGRSGANVLTF. CDR3 nucleotide sequence: TGTGCCATCACAGGGAGGTCTGGGGCCAACGTCCTGACTTTC.

This clonotype came up once. V and J are TRBV6-6 and TRBJ2-7, with D perhaps matching TRBD2 (6 bases). V was trimmed by 8 bases and J by 3 bases, leaving 17 bases between them. The germline gives CDR1 MNHNY, CDR2 SVGAGI (reference sequence). The CDR3 length is 14 residues. The CDR3 bases are TGTGCCAGCGGCGCCGGGCGGGGATTCTACGAGCAGTACTTC. This encodes CASGAGRGFYEQYF.

This clonotype was observed a handful of times. V is TRBV5-1 and J is TRBJ1-5; D is perhaps TRBD1 (6 bases). The V end was cut by 1 base, the J end by 3 bases, with 8 bases between. CDR1 and CDR2 (germline): SGHRS, YFSETQ. The CDR3 contains 14 residues. The CDR3 DNA is TGCGCCAGCAGCTTGACAGGGCTCAATCAGCCCCAGCATTTT. Residues: CASSLTGLNQPQHF.

The V gene is TRBV4-2, the J gene TRBJ1-1; D ambiguous. The V gene's germline CDR1 is LGHNA and CDR2 YNFKEQ. CDR3 length: 14 amino acids. The germline V and J ends were trimmed by 1 base and 0 bases, with 6 bases remaining between them. The CDR3 protein is CASSQGDLNTEAFF. The DNA for the CDR3 is TGTGCCAGCAGCCAAGGCGACCTGAACACTGAAGCTTTCTTT.

CDR3 region: CATSKSGRAREQFF. CDR3 bases: TGTGCCACCAGTAAAAGCGGGAGGGCCCGCGAGCAGTTCTTC. The chain recombines TRBV24-1 with TRBJ2-1; TRBD2 aligns across 10 bases. There are 14 residues in the CDR3. V lost 6 bases and J lost 10; bases outside the gene matches: 8. In germline, CDR1 is KGHDR, CDR2 SFDVKD.

The genes are TRBV29-1 and TRBJ1-1; D perhaps matches TRBD1 (5 bases). V was clipped by 5 bases and J by 0 bases, with 13 bases between them. Looked up from germline, CDR1 is SQVTM and CDR2 is ANQGSEA. The CDR3 is 14 amino acids. The CDR3 is CSVKMGRMNTEAFF. The CDR3 DNA reads TGCAGCGTTAAAATGGGACGTATGAACACTGAAGCTTTCTTT.

This chain joins TRBV6-6 and TRBJ2-1; D tentatively reads TRBD1 or TRBD2 (5 bases each). The CDR3 sequence is 15 residues long. Germline CDR1 and CDR2: MNHNY and SVGAGI (reference sequence). Trimming shortened V by 1 base and J by 0 bases, and 7 bases separated the two germline ends. As DNA, the CDR3 is TGTGCCAGCAGTTACTTGAGGGGCTCCTACAATGAGCAGTTCTTC. This encodes CASSYLRGSYNEQFF.

The chain combines TRBV9 with TRBJ1-6; D not certain. V lost 2 bases and J 5 bases, leaving 11 bases between the germline ends. The CDR3 extends over 15 amino acids. The germline gives CDR1 SGDLS, CDR2 YYNGEE. Here the CDR3 reads CASSVDSGNNSPLHF. DNA for the CDR3: TGTGCCAGCAGCGTGGACTCGGGGAATAATTCACCCCTCCACTTT.

The rearrangement uses TRBV2 and TRBJ2-3; D is tentatively TRBD1 or TRBD2 (5 bases each). V was shortened by 8 bases and J by 5 bases, with 11 bases between the two germline ends. Looked up from germline, CDR1 is SNHLY and CDR2 is FYNNEI. The CDR3 runs to 12 residues. CDR3 bases: TGTGCCAGCGTCGGGGCAGGAGATACGCAGTATTTT. Its protein is CASVGAGDTQYF.

This clonotype has only a few counts. The rearrangement links TRBV21-1 to TRBJ2-3. TRBV21-1 is a listed pseudogene. The CDR3 has 16 amino acids. The CDR3 is CASSKAASQYTDTQYF. The CDR3 DNA reads TGTGCCAGCAGCAAAGCGGCCTCTCAGTACACAGATACGCAGTATTTT.

The V and J genes are TRBV9 and TRBJ2-7; D call uncertain. CDR3 length equals 15 residues. The V gene lost 0 bases and the J gene lost 0 bases, with 10 bases spanning the gap. Per germline, CDR1 SGDLS and CDR2 YYNGEE. In DNA form, the CDR3 reads TGTGCCAGCAGCGTAGGAGTAGATATCTCCTACGAGCAGTACTTC. Protein sequence: CASSVGVDISYEQYF.

The genes are TRBV11-1 and TRBJ2-3, with 11 bases matching TRBD2. Germline V gene sequence: CDR1 SGHAT, CDR2 FQDESV (reference sequence). The CDR3 has 16 amino acids. V shed 5 bases and J 1 base; nucleotides not matched to a gene: 5. The CDR3 DNA reads as TGTGCCAGCAGCCTACTAGCGGGAGACGGCACAGATACGCAGTATTTT. Its translation is CASSLLAGDGTDTQYF.

J is TRBJ2-4 and V is TRBV7-2; 9 positions match TRBD2. This CDR3 region has 15 residues. Per germline, CDR1 SGHTA and CDR2 FQGNSA. The J segment lost 3 bases and the V segment lost 4 bases, leaving 4 bases of the junction unmatched. CDR3: CASSYLLAGKNIQYF. The CDR3, as DNA: TGTGCCAGCAGCTATTTACTAGCGGGCAAAAACATTCAGTACTTC.

In this sample, this clonotype turned up a few times. V usage is TRBV6-2 or TRBV6-3 and J usage is TRBJ2-7, with D perhaps assigned TRBD1 or TRBD2 (5 bases each). Germline CDR1 MNHEY, CDR2 SVGEGT. The CDR3 runs to 17 residues. V dropped 2 bases and J dropped 3 bases, with 20 bases sitting between them. CDR3 protein: CASSYAPGTASVYEQYF. CDR3 sequence (DNA): TGTGCCAGCAGTTACGCCCCCGGGACGGCCTCGGTCTACGAGCAGTACTTC.

In its sample, this clonotype was seen many times. The chain recombines TRBV21-1 with TRBJ2-3; no DNA check was done on the table's D call, TRBD2. TRBV21-1 represents a pseudogene. This CDR3 contains 15 residues. CDR3 in amino acids: CASPSGRGRHRYAYF. The CDR3, as DNA: TGTGCCAGCCCCTCGGGTAGGGGTCGTCACAGATACGCGTATTTT.

This clonotype is a singleton in its sample. The chain uses TRBV20-1 and TRBJ1-4, with unresolved D. Trimming left V 5 bases short and J 6 bases short, with 1 base between. The CDR3 covers 9 residues. Germline CDR1 DFQATT, CDR2 SNEGSKA (reference sequence). The CDR3 protein is CSADEKLFF. The CDR3 DNA follows: TGCAGTGCTGATGAAAAACTGTTTTTT.